This passage covers 7 T cell receptor beta chains from one sample sequenced in a study of T cell responses to AZD1222 COVID-19 vaccine (dated by TCRdb to the early 2020s). Library construction relied on the immunoSEQ multiplex PCR assay. The immuneACCESS repertoire file appears here via TCRdb, limited to in-frame rearrangements. These files lack a portion of the clones; in checked studies, under half of the deficit traces to unresolved V genes, and the cause of the others is not known. For this sample there are about 120,000 clones; 92% appear just once. The top ten hold more than 13% of the sample. Read against the paper, the sample's time point label means: baseline before first vaccination. The sample consisted of peripheral blood, taken on day 0 of AZD1222 vaccination. Receptor source: an adult in good health.

This chain joins TRBV27 and TRBJ2-5, with TRBD1 identical over 8 bases. After removal of 6 bases from V and 5 bases from J, the junction contained 5 bases not matched to a gene. The length of the CDR3 is 13 residues. The V gene's germline CDR1 is MNHEY and CDR2 SMNVEV (reference sequence). CDR3 region: CASSFSGGETQYF. The CDR3 bases are TGTGCCAGCAGCTTTTCAGGGGGCGAGACCCAGTACTTC.

The V call is TRBV7-2, the J call TRBJ1-3; no clear D. The germline V gene has CDR1 SGHTA and CDR2 FQGNSA. The CDR3 consists of 14 residues. Deletions cut 4 bases from V and 0 bases from J, with 7 bases between. This chain's CDR3 is CASSSANSGNTIYF. For the CDR3, the DNA is TGTGCCAGCAGCTCGGCTAACTCTGGAAACACCATATATTTT.

As concerns this clone: Other DNA sequences in the sample encode the same CDR3. The chain combines TRBV19 with TRBJ2-7, with a weak D call TRBD2 (5 bases). This CDR3 has 12 residues. CDR1 and CDR2 (germline): LNHDA, SQIVND (reference sequence). The V gene lost 6 bases and the J gene lost 0 bases, with 6 bases spanning the gap. The CDR3 is CASRGSSYEQYF. The CDR3 DNA reads as TGTGCCAGTAGAGGGAGCTCCTACGAGCAGTACTTC.

The chain joins TRBV10-3 to TRBJ2-5, with D perhaps being TRBD1 or TRBD2 (6 bases each). Trimming took 10 bases from V and 10 from J, leaving 25 bases between them. Germline CDR1 reads ENHRY; CDR2 reads SYGVKD. The CDR3 is 14 residues long. In DNA, the CDR3 is TGTGCCACCCCGGGGGCTACCCAAGAAGAAGGCCAGTACTTC. Encoded protein: CATPGATQEEGQYF.

The chain is built from TRBV12-3 or TRBV12-4 and TRBJ1-1; D not certain. The germline V and J ends were trimmed by 6 bases and 8 bases, with 16 bases remaining between them. The CDR3 length is 13 residues. The CDR3 DNA is TGTGCCAGCAGAGTGAGTGGAGGCACGGAAGCTTTCTTT. Translation: CASRVSGGTEAFF.

The chain employs TRBV19 and TRBJ1-1; D may be TRBD1 (5 bases). This CDR3 comprises 15 residues. Germline CDR1 and CDR2: LNHDA and SQIVND (reference sequence). V was trimmed by 6 bases and J by 4 bases, leaving 18 bases between them. The CDR3 sequence: CASSPGLSASTEAFF. The DNA of the CDR3 is TGTGCCAGTAGCCCAGGGTTAAGCGCTTCCACTGAAGCTTTCTTT.

The V gene is TRBV7-2, the J gene TRBJ1-4, with D possibly matching TRBD1 (6 bases). Germline-derived CDR1 and CDR2 are SGHTA and FQGNSA. V lost 4 bases, J lost 4 bases, and 13 bases lay in between. The CDR3 has 15 amino acids. The CDR3 region has the DNA TGTGCCAGCAGCTCTTCGGGACATATTAATGAAAAACTGTTTTTT. Its protein is CASSSSGHINEKLFF.